In this sample, the clone carrying this T cell receptor beta chain turned up a few times. No antigen is known for it. The sample belongs to a study of beta chain features in type 1 diabetes. Per the germline V gene, CDR1 is GTSNPN and CDR2 is SVGIG (reference sequence). The V and J ends lost 1 base and 0 bases respectively, with 10 bases between them. The CDR3 length is 15 residues. The study, taken as a whole, reports: There was no resolution here of whether HLA type influences TCRB rearrangement. Within patients, naive, central memory and Treg TCRB repertoires seemed more similar than within healthy donors.

Isolated RNA was reverse transcribed in full, so expressed TCRB transcripts were sequenced. Assay: immunoSEQ multiplex PCR; the TCRdb copy retains only in-frame clones and omits some. The repertoire holds 350,000 to 450,000 clones, with over 12% as singletons. A single heparinised draw of approximately 110 mL on average was taken per donor. The rearrangement links TRBV30 to TRBJ1-5; D might be TRBD1 (5 bases). The material sequenced was naive CD4+ T cells from blood. The source is a woman between 18 and 29 years old in good health. DNA for the CDR3: TGTGCCTGGAGTGCTAACAGGAATAGCAATCAGCCCCAGCATTTT. Protein sequence: CAWSANRNSNQPQHF.